This TCR beta chain was retrieved from a study of control samples from healthy donors and cancer patients. CDR3 length: 19 amino acids. J gave up 5 bases and V 1 base, and 12 bases lay outside the gene matches. Germline V gene lookup returns CDR1 LGHDT and CDR2 YNNKEL (reference sequence). Generated by immunoSEQ multiplex PCR, the TCRdb table keeps only in-frame clones and is missing some. The sample holds fewer than 95,000 clones; about 82% are singletons and the top ten take around a fifth. The chain couples TRBV3-1 (or the pseudogene TRBV3-2) to TRBJ2-5; 14 positions match TRBD2. This TCR derives from a man aged 25-40 years in good health. Material: blood. The CDR3 is CASSQVGYRLAGGMETQYF. In DNA form, the CDR3 reads TGTGCCAGCAGCCAAGTAGGTTACCGACTAGCGGGGGGGATGGAGACCCAGTACTTC.